The 18 T cell receptor beta chains presented below share a single source sample, sequenced in a study of shared T cell receptors in the human thymus. The protocol was immunoSEQ multiplex PCR, while the TCRdb copy is restricted to in-frame clones and leaves out a portion. Of under 450,000 clones listed, 95% are singletons. The specimen was thymocytes. The receptors shown here come from a human donor.

The table lists this clone with a count of one. V gene TRBV6-5 combines with J gene TRBJ2-1; D unresolved. V dropped 2 bases and J dropped 0 bases, with 5 bases sitting between them. The CDR3 has 14 amino acids. Germline V gene sequence: CDR1 MNHEY, CDR2 SVGAGI. CDR3 bases: TGTGCCAGCAGTTACCGGGTCTCCTACAATGAGCAGTTCTTC. Translating gives CASSYRVSYNEQFF.

The count of this clone is one. The chain carries TRBV10-1 and TRBJ2-1; D perhaps matches TRBD2 (5 bases). The CDR3 covers 12 residues. Germline lookup yields CDR1 WNHNN and CDR2 SYGVQD (reference sequence). The V and J ends lost 6 bases and 10 bases respectively, with 13 bases between them. This CDR3 reads CASSAPGTEQFF. Here the CDR3 DNA reads TGCGCCAGCAGCGCGCCGGGAACAGAGCAGTTCTTC.

This clone occurred once. The chain links TRBV20-1 to TRBJ2-1, with a tentative D call TRBD2 (6 bases). The CDR3 spans 11 residues. Germline V gene lookup returns CDR1 DFQATT and CDR2 SNEGSKA (reference sequence). CDR3 in amino acids: CRLVSGGLQFF. CDR3 coding DNA: TGCAGGCTGGTTAGCGGCGGGTTGCAGTTCTTC.

J is TRBJ2-1 and V is TRBV9; the match to TRBD2 covers 11 bases. V dropped 6 bases and J dropped 5; count of bases not matched to a gene: 7. CDR3 length equals 15 residues. Looked up from germline, CDR1 is SGDLS and CDR2 is YYNGEE. The chain's CDR3 is CASTLTSGSNNEQFF. The CDR3, as DNA: TGTGCCAGCACCCTAACTAGCGGGAGCAACAATGAGCAGTTCTTC.

This chain uses TRBV27 with TRBJ2-7, with D perhaps given as TRBD1 or TRBD2 (5 bases each). This CDR3 has 14 residues. The germline CDR1 and CDR2 sequences are MNHEY and SMNVEV (reference sequence). Between the trimmed V and J ends, which lost 3 bases and 5 bases, there was a span of 14 bases. The CDR3 here is CASSFRRDRDEQYF. The CDR3, as DNA: TGTGCCAGCAGTTTTCGTCGGGACCGCGACGAGCAGTACTTC.

The rearrangement uses TRBV6-6 and TRBJ1-5; D is ambiguous. The CDR3 is 14 residues long. The V gene's germline CDR1 is MNHNY and CDR2 SVGAGI (reference sequence). V was clipped by 2 bases and J by 3 bases, with 8 bases between them. This CDR3 is CASSYGRDNQPQHF. The DNA of the CDR3 is TGTGCCAGCAGTTACGGCAGAGACAATCAGCCCCAGCATTTT.

The rearrangement links TRBV4-2 to TRBJ2-2, with 12 bases lining up with TRBD2. Per the germline V gene, CDR1 is LGHNA and CDR2 is YNFKEQ. V shed 4 bases and J 5 bases; nucleotides not matched to a gene: 14. The CDR3 sequence is 19 residues long. CDR3 region: CASSRQLGLAGRETGELFF. The CDR3 nucleotides read TGTGCCAGCAGCCGACAACTCGGACTAGCGGGACGAGAGACCGGGGAGCTGTTTTTT.

This chain connects TRBV6-1 to TRBJ2-1, with 10 bases fitting TRBD1. With 6 bases clipped from V and 4 bases from J, the junction kept 3 bases outside the gene matches. Germline loops: CDR1 MNHNS, CDR2 SASEGT. This CDR3 spans 14 amino acids. CDR3 amino acids: CASRTGGAYNEQFF. CDR3 DNA: TGTGCCAGCAGGACAGGGGGCGCGTACAATGAGCAGTTCTTC.

This chain links TRBV7-9 with TRBJ1-3, with D uncertain. From germline, CDR1 is SEHNR and CDR2 FQNEAQ (reference sequence). V lost 2 bases to trimming and J lost 0 bases, with 8 bases between them. The CDR3 covers 15 residues. CDR3 sequence: CASSLFGYSGNTIYF. CDR3 nucleotides: TGTGCCAGCAGCTTATTCGGATACTCTGGAAACACCATATATTTT.

This chain connects TRBV29-1 to TRBJ2-1; 11 bases fit TRBD2. The length of the CDR3 is 18 residues. V lost 0 bases, J lost 7 bases, and 14 bases stayed unmatched. CDR1 SQVTM and CDR2 ANQGSEA come from the germline V gene. This CDR3 is CSVEDPRETSGSQNEQFF. In DNA form, the CDR3 reads TGCAGCGTTGAAGATCCGCGGGAAACTAGCGGGAGTCAAAATGAGCAGTTCTTC.

The genes are TRBV5-6 and TRBJ2-7; D remains unclear. The CDR3 runs to 17 residues. Germline loops: CDR1 SGHDT, CDR2 YYEEEE. Trimming removed 6 bases from V and 5 bases from J, with 27 bases in between. As DNA, the CDR3 is TGTGCCAGCATCCAAAACCCTTACGGGTCATGGGATGACGAGCAGTACTTC. Its translation: CASIQNPYGSWDDEQYF.

The V call is TRBV11-3, the J call TRBJ2-5; 8 bases map to TRBD2. The germline V gene has CDR1 SGHNT and CDR2 YENEEA. V shed 4 bases, J shed 2 bases, and the junction held 9 bases outside the gene matches. This CDR3 region has 16 residues. The CDR3, as DNA: TGTGCCAGCAGCTCAGACACGGGAGGGCCTCAAGAGACCCAGTACTTC. Translated, it gives CASSSDTGGPQETQYF.

The count of this clone is one. The rearrangement uses TRBV5-4 and TRBJ1-1; D gene uncertain. Germline V gives CDR1 SGHNT, CDR2 YYREEE (reference sequence). CDR3 size: 14 residues. V lost 2 bases and J 5 bases, leaving 13 bases between the germline ends. The CDR3 sequence: CASSFPRNETEAFF. The CDR3 nucleotides read TGTGCCAGCAGCTTCCCAAGGAATGAGACTGAAGCTTTCTTT.

V gene TRBV5-6 combines with J gene TRBJ2-1; no definite D call. Germline CDR1 and CDR2: SGHDT and YYEEEE. The CDR3 has 15 residues. V was cut by 0 bases and J by 0 bases, with 7 bases left in between. CDR3 nucleotides: TGTGCCAGCAGCTTGGGGCTAGACTCCTACAATGAGCAGTTCTTC. It yields the protein CASSLGLDSYNEQFF.

This rearrangement joins TRBV27 to TRBJ1-5; 9 bases agree with TRBD1. Germline trimming cut 4 bases from V and 0 bases from J; bases unmatched to any gene: 13. This CDR3 spans 19 amino acids. Germline CDR1 is MNHEY and CDR2 is SMNVEV (reference sequence). The CDR3 sequence: CASSSLRDRDHYSNQPQHF. The CDR3 DNA sequence: TGTGCCAGCAGTTCCCTCCGGGACAGGGACCATTATAGCAATCAGCCCCAGCATTTT.

V gene TRBV27 combines with J gene TRBJ2-5; D remains unclear. The germline gives CDR1 MNHEY, CDR2 SMNVEV (reference sequence). V gave up 6 bases and J gave up 1 base, with 9 bases separating them. The CDR3 sequence is 13 residues long. The CDR3, as DNA: TGTGCCAGCAGAAAGCAGGTCCAAGAGACCCAGTACTTC. This encodes CASRKQVQETQYF.

This clone showed up just a few times. The gene calls are TRBV11-2 and TRBJ1-1; D might be TRBD1 (6 bases). CDR3 size: 14 residues. The V and J ends lost 6 bases and 3 bases respectively, with 14 bases between them. CDR1 and CDR2 (germline): SGHAT, FQNNGV. The CDR3 here is CASSRASGDTEAFF. Here the CDR3 DNA reads TGTGCCAGCAGTCGGGCCTCAGGGGACACTGAAGCTTTCTTT. The variable domain in full, completed from reference TRBV11-2 and TRBJ1-1, reads EAGVAQSPRYKIIEKRQSVAFWCNPISGHATLYWYQQILGQGPKLLIQFQNNGVVDDSQLPKDRFSAERLKGVDSTLKIQPAKLEDSAVYLCASSRASGDTEAFFGQGTRLTVV.

The chain recombines TRBV28 with TRBJ2-2; D gene ambiguous. There are 14 residues in the CDR3. V was trimmed by 8 bases and J by 3 bases, leaving 13 bases between them. Germline V gene lookup returns CDR1 MDHEN and CDR2 SYDVKM. The CDR3 region is CASRKARDTGELFF. Here the CDR3 DNA reads TGTGCCAGCCGGAAGGCGCGCGACACCGGGGAGCTGTTTTTT. The entire variable domain, with the rest obtained from reference TRBV28 and TRBJ2-2, is as follows: DVKVTQSSRYLVKRTGEKVFLECVQDMDHENMFWYRQDPGLGLRLIYFSYDVKMKEKGDIPEGYSVSREKKERFSLILESASTNQTSMYLCASRKARDTGELFFGEGSRLTVL.